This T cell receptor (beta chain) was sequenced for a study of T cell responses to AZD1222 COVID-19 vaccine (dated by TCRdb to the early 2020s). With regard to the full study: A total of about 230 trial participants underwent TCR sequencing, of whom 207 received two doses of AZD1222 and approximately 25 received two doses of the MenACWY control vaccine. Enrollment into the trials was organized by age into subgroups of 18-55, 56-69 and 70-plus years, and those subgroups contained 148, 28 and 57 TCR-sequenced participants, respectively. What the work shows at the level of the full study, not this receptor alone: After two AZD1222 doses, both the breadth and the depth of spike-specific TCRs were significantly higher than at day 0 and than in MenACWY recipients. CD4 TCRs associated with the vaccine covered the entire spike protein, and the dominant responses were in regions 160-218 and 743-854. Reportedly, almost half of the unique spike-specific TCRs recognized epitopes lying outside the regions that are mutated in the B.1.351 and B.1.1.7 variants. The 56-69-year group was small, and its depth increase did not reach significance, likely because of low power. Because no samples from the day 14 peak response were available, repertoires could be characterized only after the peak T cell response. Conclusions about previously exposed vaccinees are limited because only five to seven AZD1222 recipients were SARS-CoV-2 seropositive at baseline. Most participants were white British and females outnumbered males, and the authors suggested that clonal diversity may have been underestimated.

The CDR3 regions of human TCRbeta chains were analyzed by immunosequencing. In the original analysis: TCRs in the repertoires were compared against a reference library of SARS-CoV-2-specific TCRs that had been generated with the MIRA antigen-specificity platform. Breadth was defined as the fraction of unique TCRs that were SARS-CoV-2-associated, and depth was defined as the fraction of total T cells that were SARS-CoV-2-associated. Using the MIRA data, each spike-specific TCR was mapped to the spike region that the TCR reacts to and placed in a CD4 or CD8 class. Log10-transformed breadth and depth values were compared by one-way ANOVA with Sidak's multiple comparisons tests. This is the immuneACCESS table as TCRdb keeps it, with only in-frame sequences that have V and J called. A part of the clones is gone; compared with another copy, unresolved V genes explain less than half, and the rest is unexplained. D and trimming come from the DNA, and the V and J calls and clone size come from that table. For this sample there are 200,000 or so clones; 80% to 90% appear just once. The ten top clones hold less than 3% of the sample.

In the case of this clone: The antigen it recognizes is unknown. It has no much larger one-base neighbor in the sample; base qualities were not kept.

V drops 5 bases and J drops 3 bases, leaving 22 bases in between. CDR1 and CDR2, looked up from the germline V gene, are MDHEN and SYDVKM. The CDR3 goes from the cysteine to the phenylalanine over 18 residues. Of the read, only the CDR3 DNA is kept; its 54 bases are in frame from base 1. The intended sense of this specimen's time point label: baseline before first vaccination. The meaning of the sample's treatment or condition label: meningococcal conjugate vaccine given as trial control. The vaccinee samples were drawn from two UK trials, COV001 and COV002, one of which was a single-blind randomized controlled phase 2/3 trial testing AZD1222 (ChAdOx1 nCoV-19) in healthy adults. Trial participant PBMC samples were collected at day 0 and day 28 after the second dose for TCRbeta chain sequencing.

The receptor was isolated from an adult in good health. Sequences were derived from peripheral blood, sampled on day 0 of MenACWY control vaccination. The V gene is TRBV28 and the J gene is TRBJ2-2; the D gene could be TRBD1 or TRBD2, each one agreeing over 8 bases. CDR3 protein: CASSVGQGWREDTGELFF. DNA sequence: TGTGCCAGCAGTGTTGGACAGGGATGGCGGGAGGACACCGGGGAGCTGTTTTTT.